Below are 8 T cell receptor beta chains sequenced from a single sample in a study of chemoradiotherapy in HPV16-positive cancers (dated by TCRdb to between 2021 and 2022). Libraries were made using the immunoSEQ multiplex PCR assay. Sourced from immuneACCESS, this table was stored by TCRdb with only in-frame sequences that have V and J called. A share of the clones is absent; for the studies checked, an unresolved V gene accounts for under half, and the remainder has no known explanation. In all, the sample holds 10,000 or so clones, and roughly 80% of those were seen once. Jointly, the top ten make up approximately 2.4% of the sample. The input for sequencing was blood, taken from a patient who underwent chemoradiotherapy. These receptors originate from a human donor with HPV-associated anogenital cancer.

The chain is built from TRBV4-2 and TRBJ1-5, with D maybe TRBD1 (6 bases). In germline, CDR1 is LGHNA, CDR2 YNFKEQ. V gave up 6 bases and J gave up 3 bases, with 15 bases separating them. CDR3 length: 15 residues. For the CDR3, the DNA is TGTGCCAGCAGTCCTAAGTGGGGGGCCAATCAGCCCCAGCATTTT. It encodes CASSPKWGANQPQHF.

The V call is TRBV6-5, the J call TRBJ1-3; 7 nucleotides agree with TRBD1. The CDR3 totals 16 residues. V shed 4 bases and J 2 bases; nucleotides not matched to a gene: 8. Germline loops: CDR1 MNHEY, CDR2 SVGAGI. DNA of the CDR3: TGTGCCAGCAGTTGGAGCTCGACAGGGACTGGAAACACCATATATTTT. Protein product: CASSWSSTGTGNTIYF.

The chain is built from TRBV5-6 and TRBJ2-7, with D tentatively TRBD1 or TRBD2 (5 bases each). Per germline, CDR1 SGHDT and CDR2 YYEEEE. The CDR3 has 16 residues. The V and J ends lost 4 bases and 3 bases respectively, with 20 bases between them. As DNA, the CDR3 is TGTGCCAGCAGCCTCGTCGATCCGGGACGAAACTACGAGCAGTACTTC. Translated, it gives CASSLVDPGRNYEQYF.

V is TRBV7-9 and J is TRBJ2-1; D remains unclear. CDR1 is SEHNR and CDR2 is FQNEAQ in the germline V gene (reference sequence). V was trimmed by 2 bases and J by 4 bases, leaving 9 bases between them. The CDR3 covers 14 residues. CDR3 loop: CASSLFDPYNEQFF. The CDR3, as DNA: TGTGCCAGCAGCTTATTCGACCCTTACAATGAGCAGTTCTTC.

The chain has TRBV10-3 and TRBJ1-1; D unresolved. CDR1 is ENHRY, CDR2 SYGVKD, per germline. Trimming took off 5 bases at V and 0 bases at J, with 16 bases between the two ends. This CDR3 comprises 16 residues. CDR3 in amino acids: CAISQGSSLLNTEAFF. The CDR3, as DNA: TGTGCCATCAGTCAAGGGAGTAGTCTATTGAACACTGAAGCTTTCTTT.

This chain connects TRBV29-1 to TRBJ2-3; 9 bases agree with TRBD1. The CDR3 has 14 amino acids. Germline loops: CDR1 SQVTM, CDR2 ANQGSEA. Losses at the gene ends were 4 bases for V and 11 bases for J; bases not matched to a gene: 13. The CDR3 DNA sequence: TGCAGCGTTGCATTAGTACAGGGGGCTGTGGAGCAGTATTTT. This gives the protein CSVALVQGAVEQYF.

The rearrangement uses TRBV27 and TRBJ1-5; no reliable D call. With 5 bases removed from V and 0 bases from J, the gap between germline ends came to 11 bases. The CDR3 covers 15 residues. CDR1 MNHEY and CDR2 SMNVEV come from the germline V gene (reference sequence). The CDR3 bases are TGTGCCAGCAGTCCTGAACCATATAGCAATCAGCCCCAGCATTTT. It codes for CASSPEPYSNQPQHF.

The count of this clone is one. This rearrangement joins TRBV28 to TRBJ2-7; 7 positions match TRBD1. The germline CDR1 and CDR2 sequences are MDHEN and SYDVKM. This CDR3 has 13 amino acids. CDR3 sequence (DNA): TGTGCGATAACAGGGGTAGGCTCCTACGAGCAGTACTTC. It yields the protein CAITGVGSYEQYF.